The 20 T cell receptor beta chains in this list originate from one sample, sequenced in a study of T cell responses to AZD1222 COVID-19 vaccine. Sequenced by immunoSEQ multiplex PCR; TCRdb stores in-frame clones only, minus some. Among roughly 75,000 clones listed, less than 90% were seen once. Sequenced material: peripheral blood, taken on day 0 of AZD1222 vaccination. Receptor source: an adult in good health.

This chain connects TRBV7-8 to TRBJ2-7; unclear D gene. The ends were cut back, 1 base at V and 6 bases at J, with 16 bases in the middle. The CDR3 runs to 15 residues. Germline CDR1 is SGHVS and CDR2 is FQNEAQ. The CDR3: CASSLDGLGIGEQYF. The DNA of the CDR3 is TGTGCCAGCAGCTTAGATGGTCTGGGTATAGGCGAGCAGTACTTC.

The chain is built from TRBV6-2 or TRBV6-3 and TRBJ1-6; the match to TRBD1 covers 9 bases. Germline assignment: CDR1 MNHEY and CDR2 SVGEGT. V lost 4 bases and J lost 7; bases outside the gene matches: 5. The CDR3 consists of 15 residues. The CDR3 region has the DNA TGTGCCAGCAGTTTACCGGGACAGGGAAATTCACCCCTCCACTTT. Its protein is CASSLPGQGNSPLHF.

This chain joins TRBV5-1 and TRBJ1-6; 7 positions agree with TRBD1. The germline CDR1 and CDR2 sequences are SGHRS and YFSETQ. This CDR3 has 15 residues. The V and J ends lost 4 bases and 6 bases, in that order; junction bases with no gene match: 7. The CDR3 reads CASSRSQGTNSPLHF. In nucleotides, the CDR3 is TGCGCCAGCAGCCGGTCACAGGGGACTAATTCACCCCTCCACTTT. Drawing the rest from reference TRBV5-1 and TRBJ1-6, the complete variable domain is KAGVTQTPRYLIKTRGQQVTLSCSPISGHRSVSWYQQTPGQGLQFLFEYFSETQRNKGNFPGRFSGRQFSNSRSEMNVSTLELGDSALYLCASSRSQGTNSPLHFGNGTRLTVT.

The chain is built from TRBV28 and TRBJ1-5; D unresolved. Germline CDR1 MDHEN, CDR2 SYDVKM. There are 15 residues in the CDR3. V was trimmed by 3 bases and J by 4 bases, leaving 13 bases between them. DNA of the CDR3: TGTGCCAGCAGTTTTTCCATTGGCTTAAATCAGCCCCAGCATTTT. Protein: CASSFSIGLNQPQHF.

The chain links TRBV7-9 to TRBJ1-5, with D possibly being TRBD1 (6 bases). Trimming removed 5 bases from V and 3 bases from J, with 11 bases in between. Germline CDR1 and CDR2: SEHNR and FQNEAQ (reference sequence). The CDR3 totals 14 residues. CDR3 in DNA: TGTGCCAGCAGCACGGGACACCACAATCAGCCCCAGCATTTT. Translated: CASSTGHHNQPQHF. The full variable domain, with the rest looked up from reference TRBV7-9 and TRBJ1-5, is DTGVSQNPRHKITKRGQNVTFRCDPISEHNRLYWYRQTLGQGPEFLTYFQNEAQLEKSRLLSDRFSAERPKGSFSTLEIQRTEQGDSAMYLCASSTGHHNQPQHFGDGTRLSIL.

J is TRBJ2-7 and V is TRBV7-2; maybe TRBD1 (6 bases). Germline V gene lookup returns CDR1 SGHTA and CDR2 FQGNSA. V was clipped by 4 bases and J by 2 bases, with 15 bases between them. This CDR3 has 15 amino acids. CDR3 sequence: CASSSSGVPTYEQYF. CDR3 nucleotide sequence: TGTGCCAGCAGCTCTTCAGGGGTCCCGACCTACGAGCAGTACTTC.

This chain joins TRBV6-4 and TRBJ1-4; no clear D gene. The germline V gene has CDR1 MRHNA and CDR2 SNTAGT. The CDR3 runs to 14 residues. The V end was cut by 10 bases, the J end by 7 bases, with 19 bases between. The CDR3 region is CANTQTSRIEKLFF. In DNA, the CDR3 is TGTGCCAACACACAGACAAGTAGAATTGAAAAACTGTTTTTT.

In its sample, this clone was seen once. The J gene is TRBJ1-6, the V gene TRBV12-5; weak D call: TRBD1 (6 bases). Germline V lookup: CDR1 LGHNT, CDR2 FRNRAP. This CDR3 has 13 residues. V was clipped by 6 bases and J by 7 bases, with 10 bases between them. The CDR3 spells CASGQGGNSPLHF. The CDR3 DNA follows: TGTGCTAGTGGACAGGGTGGAAATTCACCCCTCCACTTT. The full variable domain, with the rest looked up from reference TRBV12-5 and TRBJ1-6, is DARVTQTPRHKVTEMGQEVTMRCQPILGHNTVFWYRQTMMQGLELLAYFRNRAPLDDSGMPKDRFSAEMPDATLATLKIQPSEPRDSAVYFCASGQGGNSPLHFGNGTRLTVT.

The rearrangement uses TRBV9 and TRBJ1-3; D call uncertain. The CDR3 spans 16 residues. The germline V gene has CDR1 SGDLS and CDR2 YYNGEE. Between the trimmed V and J ends, which lost 0 bases and 0 bases, there was a span of 10 bases. CDR3 residues: CASSVGAWGSGNTIYF. CDR3 bases: TGTGCCAGCAGCGTAGGGGCTTGGGGCTCTGGAAACACCATATATTTT.

The genes are TRBV6-1 and TRBJ2-6; 8 bases are a match to TRBD1. CDR1 is MNHNS, CDR2 SASEGT, per germline. The CDR3 sequence is 20 residues long. J lost 0 bases, V lost 4 bases, and 14 bases had no gene match. The CDR3 DNA sequence: TGTGCCAGCAGTGCAGGGGGCCTCGGGCAGGGCCGCTCTGGGGCCAACGTCCTGACTTTC. Residues: CASSAGGLGQGRSGANVLTF.

This chain connects TRBV14 to TRBJ1-5; 10 bases fit TRBD1. The CDR3 has 18 residues. V was pared by 2 bases and J by 5 bases, with 12 bases of the junction left unmatched. The germline V gene encodes CDR1 SGHDN and CDR2 FVKESK. CDR3 bases: TGTGCCAGCAGCCAAACCGGGACAGGGGCGGTTGAGGATCAGCCCCAGCATTTT. Protein: CASSQTGTGAVEDQPQHF.

The chain uses TRBV28 and TRBJ2-7, with D perhaps being TRBD1 or TRBD2 (6 bases each). The CDR3 runs 14 residues. Germline V CDR1 and CDR2: MDHEN, SYDVKM. V gave up 6 bases and J gave up 3 bases, with 15 bases separating them. CDR3 DNA sequence: TGTGCCAGCAGCCTAGGGGGGAGATACTACGAGCAGTACTTC. Translation: CASSLGGRYYEQYF.

The chain uses TRBV10-2 and TRBJ1-6; no definite D call. The V gene lost 2 bases and the J gene lost 14 bases, with 16 bases spanning the gap. Germline loops: CDR1 WSHSY, CDR2 SAAADI. This CDR3 is built from 14 residues. DNA for the CDR3: TGCGCCAGCAGTGAGAATAGCGGCCTCATCACCCTCCACTTT. This encodes CASSENSGLITLHF.

This sequence joins TRBV2 and TRBJ1-2; TRBD1 matches 10 bases. The CDR3 contains 14 residues. After removal of 2 bases from V and 7 bases from J, the junction contained 4 bases not matched to a gene. The germline CDR1 and CDR2 sequences are SNHLY and FYNNEI. The CDR3 loop reads CASSERGQGSGYTF. CDR3 coding DNA: TGTGCCAGCAGTGAACGGGGACAGGGGAGTGGCTACACCTTC.

The J gene is TRBJ2-5, the V gene TRBV2; TRBD2 might be the D (5 bases). Germline CDR1 reads SNHLY; CDR2 reads FYNNEI. This CDR3 contains 13 residues. Trimming stripped 2 bases from V and 5 bases from J, with 9 bases between. The CDR3 DNA reads TGTGCCAGCAGTGAAATCGGGGAGGAGACCCAGTACTTC. It codes for CASSEIGEETQYF.

This clone showed up just a few times. The rearrangement uses TRBV12-3 or TRBV12-4 and TRBJ2-7; possible D gene TRBD1, 6 bases. The V end was cut by 8 bases, the J end by 6 bases, with 17 bases between. This CDR3 is 13 amino acids long. In nucleotides, the CDR3 is TGTGCCAGCGCCTTTGAGGGGGTAGGCGAGCAGTACTTC. Amino acids: CASAFEGVGEQYF.

The chain recombines TRBV4-1 with TRBJ1-4, with D possibly TRBD1 on 6 matching bases. This CDR3 region has 14 residues. The germline gives CDR1 MGHRA, CDR2 YSYEKL. V lost 4 bases to trimming and J lost 7 bases, with 13 bases between them. CDR3 protein: CASSPTGGGEKLFF. In DNA, the CDR3 is TGCGCCAGCAGCCCGACAGGAGGAGGTGAAAAACTGTTTTTT.

The V call is TRBV5-1, the J call TRBJ1-5; no firm D call. The CDR3 totals 14 residues. CDR1 is SGHRS and CDR2 is YFSETQ in the germline V gene. V shed 2 bases and J shed 2 bases, with 8 bases lying between them. CDR3 DNA: TGCGCCAGCAGCTTCGGGTCAGGCAATCAGCCCCAGCATTTT. As protein: CASSFGSGNQPQHF.

The chain employs TRBV7-2 and TRBJ2-7; possibly TRBD1 for D (6 bases). Trimming left V 5 bases short and J 0 bases short, with 14 bases between. CDR1 is SGHTA, CDR2 FQGNSA, per germline. This CDR3 has 15 amino acids. CDR3 sequence: CASSQDRSSSYEQYF. The CDR3 coding sequence is TGTGCCAGCAGCCAGGACAGATCAAGCTCCTACGAGCAGTACTTC.

The rearrangement joins TRBV28 to TRBJ1-5; the D gene is possibly TRBD1 (6 bases). Germline CDR1 MDHEN, CDR2 SYDVKM. The length of the CDR3 is 15 residues. The V end lost 6 bases, the J end lost 3 bases, and 15 bases lay between the germline ends. CDR3 DNA sequence: TGTGCCAGCAGCCCTGGACAGTTATTCAATCAGCCCCAGCATTTT. Its protein is CASSPGQLFNQPQHF.